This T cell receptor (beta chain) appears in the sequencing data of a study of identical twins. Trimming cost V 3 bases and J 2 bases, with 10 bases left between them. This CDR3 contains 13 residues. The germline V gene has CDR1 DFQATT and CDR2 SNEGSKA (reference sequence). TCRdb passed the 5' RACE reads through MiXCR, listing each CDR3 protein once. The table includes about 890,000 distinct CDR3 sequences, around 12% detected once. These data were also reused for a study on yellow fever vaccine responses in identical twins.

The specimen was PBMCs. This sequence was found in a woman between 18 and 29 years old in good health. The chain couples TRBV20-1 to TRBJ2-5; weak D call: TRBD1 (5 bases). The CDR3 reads CSARSRTQETQYF. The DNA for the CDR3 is TGCAGTGCTAGGTCACGGACACAAGAGACCCAGTACTTC.